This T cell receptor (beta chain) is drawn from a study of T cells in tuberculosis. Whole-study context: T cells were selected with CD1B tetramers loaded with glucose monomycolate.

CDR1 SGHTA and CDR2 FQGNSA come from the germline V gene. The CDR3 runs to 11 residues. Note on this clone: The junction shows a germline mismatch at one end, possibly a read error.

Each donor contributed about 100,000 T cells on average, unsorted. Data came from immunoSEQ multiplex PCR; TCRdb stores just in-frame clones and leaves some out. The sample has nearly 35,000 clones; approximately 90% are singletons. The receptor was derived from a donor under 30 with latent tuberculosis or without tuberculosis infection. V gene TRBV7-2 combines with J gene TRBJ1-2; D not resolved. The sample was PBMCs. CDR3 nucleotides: TGTGCCAGCAGCTCTTCACCTCAACTGAACTTC. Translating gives CASSSSPQLNF.